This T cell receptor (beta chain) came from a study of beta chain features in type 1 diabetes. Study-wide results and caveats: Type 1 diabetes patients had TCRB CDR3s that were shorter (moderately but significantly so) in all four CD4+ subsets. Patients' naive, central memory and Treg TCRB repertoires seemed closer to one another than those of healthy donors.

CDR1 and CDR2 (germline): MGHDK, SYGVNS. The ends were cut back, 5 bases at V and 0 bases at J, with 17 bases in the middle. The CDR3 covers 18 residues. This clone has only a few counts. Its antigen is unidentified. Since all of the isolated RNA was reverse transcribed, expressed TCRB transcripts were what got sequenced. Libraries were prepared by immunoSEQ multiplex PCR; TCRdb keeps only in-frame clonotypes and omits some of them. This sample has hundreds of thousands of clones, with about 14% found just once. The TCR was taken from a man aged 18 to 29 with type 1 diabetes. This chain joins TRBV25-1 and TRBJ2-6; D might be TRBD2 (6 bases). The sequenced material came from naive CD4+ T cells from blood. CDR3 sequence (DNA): TGTGCCAGCAGTCCAAGGGCGGGAACCGTCTCTGGGGCCAACGTCCTGACTTTC. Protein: CASSPRAGTVSGANVLTF.